Sequencing of this TCR beta chain was carried out in a study of blood T cell repertoires in COVID-19 (dated by TCRdb to about 2020). A note on the overall study: Samples covering the acute and convalescent phases of COVID-19 were provided by collaborators in the United States, Italy and Spain. The prospective study material was composed of cDNA or gDNA derived from T cells, B-cell-depleted T cells, or PBMCs. Samples came from the ongoing ImmuneRACE study (first 160 participants) plus 1,254 subjects from 6 global collaborators. Where available, HLA class I and class II types were obtained from metadata supplied by the sample provider rather than from assay-based typing. The repertoires were released in a freely available public database intended as a resource for research on the immune response to SARS-CoV-2. The dataset comprised deeply sampled blood TCRbeta repertoires from subjects exposed to, actively infected with, or recovered from COVID-19. Sample metadata almost always included a de-identified subject ID, COVID-19 status, age in years and sex. What the research found in general, with its limitations: The quantity of clinical and demographic metadata differed by source and by participant and was supplied without curation.

TCRbeta CDR3 regions were amplified from genomic DNA by means of the immunoSEQ Assay, a bias-controlled multiplex PCR. The original methods were these. The number of nucleated cells in each sample was estimated from the amplification of reference gene primers within the assay. Sequence reads were collapsed and filtered to measure the absolute abundance of every unique TCRbeta CDR3 rearrangement. For each sample, productive Simpson clonality was calculated as the square root of Simpson's diversity index over productive rearrangements. TCRdb carries this immuneACCESS record with in-frame sequences only. Its versions omit some clonotypes, under half of them owing to an unresolved V gene in the studies checked, with the rest unexplained. V and J calls and clone size follow that table, whereas D and trimming were derived from the DNA. Recorded for this sample are 35,000 to 50,000 clones; around 88% of them occurred a single time. The top ten clones comprise over 5% of the sample.

Between the V and J ends, shortened by 2 bases and 3 bases respectively, the junction contains 14 bases. The CDR3 starts with the cysteine, ends with the phenylalanine, and has 15 residues. Here the CDR3 DNA is all that survives: 45 bases in frame from base 1. From the germline V gene, CDR1 is MNHEY and CDR2 is SVGAGI. This clone was observed a few times. The clone's antigen remains unknown. No base qualities exist here, and no much larger clone lies one base off it. Collaborating institutions collected whole blood in K2EDTA tubes following their own protocols. Collaborator samples were shipped for TCRbeta analysis as frozen whole blood, isolated PBMCs, or DNA extracted from either sample type.

The sequence links TRBV6-5 to TRBJ2-7, and perhaps TRBD2 as D gene, on 5 matching bases. The sequence was obtained from a woman aged 80 or older with acute or convalescent COVID-19. Specimen: peripheral blood. The sequenced DNA: TGTGCCAGCAGTTACAGGGAGAACCAAGTCTACGAGCAGTACTTC. Its translation is CASSYRENQVYEQYF.